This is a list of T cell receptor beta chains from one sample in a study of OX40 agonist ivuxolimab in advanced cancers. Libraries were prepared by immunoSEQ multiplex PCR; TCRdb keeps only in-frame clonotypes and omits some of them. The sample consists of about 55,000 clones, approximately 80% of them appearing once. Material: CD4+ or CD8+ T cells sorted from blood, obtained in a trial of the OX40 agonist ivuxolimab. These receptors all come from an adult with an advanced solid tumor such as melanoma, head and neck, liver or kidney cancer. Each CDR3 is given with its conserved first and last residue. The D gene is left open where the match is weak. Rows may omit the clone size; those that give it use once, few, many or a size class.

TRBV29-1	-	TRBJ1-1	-	CSVQTGSSRMNTEAFF	TGCAGCGTTCAAACAGGGTCGAGTAGGATGAACACTGAAGCTTTCTTT
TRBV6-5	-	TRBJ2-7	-	CASSQNRRSFYEQYF	TGTGCCAGCAGCCAGAACAGGAGATCCTTCTACGAGCAGTACTTC
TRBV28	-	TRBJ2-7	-	CASSREGYEQYF	TGTGCCAGCAGCCGGGAAGGCTACGAGCAGTACTTC
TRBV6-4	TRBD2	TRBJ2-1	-	CASSAGTKWDEQFF	TGTGCCAGCAGTGCCGGGACTAAGTGGGATGAGCAGTTCTTC
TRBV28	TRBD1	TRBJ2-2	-	CASSPMVTGGGSTGELFF	TGTGCCAGCAGTCCCATGGTGACAGGGGGCGGGAGCACCGGGGAGCTGTTTTTT
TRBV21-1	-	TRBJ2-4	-	CASIKGIQYF	TGTGCCAGCATTAAGGGCATTCAGTACTTC
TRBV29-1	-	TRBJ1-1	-	CSGTSANTEAFF	TGCAGTGGGACATCCGCGAACACTGAAGCTTTCTTT
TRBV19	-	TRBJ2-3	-	CASSIQGADTQYF	TGTGCCAGTAGTATACAGGGAGCAGATACGCAGTATTTT
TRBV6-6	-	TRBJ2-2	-	CASSYSWDPTGELFF	TGTGCCAGCAGTTACTCGTGGGATCCCACCGGGGAGCTGTTTTTT
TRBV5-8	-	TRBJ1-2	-	CASSLAGVWDYGYTF	TGTGCCAGCAGCTTGGCGGGGGTGTGGGACTATGGCTACACCTTC
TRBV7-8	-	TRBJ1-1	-	CASSLVGSRTEAFF	TGTGCCAGCAGCTTAGTTGGCTCGCGGACTGAAGCTTTCTTT
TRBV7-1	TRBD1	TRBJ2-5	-	CASSLAGTGGQETQYF	TGTGCCAGCAGCTTAGCCGGGACAGGGGGACAAGAGACCCAGTACTTC
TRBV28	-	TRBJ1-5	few	CASSLSGAGNQPQHF	TGTGCCAGCAGTTTATCGGGGGCCGGCAATCAGCCCCAGCATTTT
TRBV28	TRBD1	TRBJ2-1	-	CASSLWGTDQWEQFF	TGTGCCAGCAGTTTATGGGGGACAGACCAATGGGAGCAGTTCTTC
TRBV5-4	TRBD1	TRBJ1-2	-	CASSSSNDREGYTF	TGTGCCAGCAGCTCCTCCAACGACAGGGAGGGCTACACCTTC
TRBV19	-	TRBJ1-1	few	CASSVRGIGTEAFF	TGTGCCAGTAGTGTCAGGGGCATAGGCACTGAAGCTTTCTTT
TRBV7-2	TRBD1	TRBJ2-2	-	CASSRPGQRSTGELFF	TGTGCCAGCAGCCGGCCGGGACAGAGATCCACCGGGGAGCTGTTTTTT
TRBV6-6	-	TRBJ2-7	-	CASVRGGSYEQYF	TGTGCCAGCGTCAGGGGGGGCTCCTACGAGCAGTACTTC
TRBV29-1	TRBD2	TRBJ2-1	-	CSVGPSGDNEQFF	TGCAGCGTTGGCCCTAGCGGTGACAATGAGCAGTTCTTC
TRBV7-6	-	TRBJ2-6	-	CASSLEPGKNVLTF	TGTGCCAGCAGCTTAGAGCCGGGGAAAAACGTCCTGACTTTC
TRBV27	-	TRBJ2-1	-	CASSLRTTYNEQFF	TGTGCCAGCAGTTTGCGTACTACTTACAATGAGCAGTTCTTC
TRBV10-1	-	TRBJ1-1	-	CASRRQSNTEAFF	TGCGCCAGCAGGAGACAGTCGAACACTGAAGCTTTCTTT
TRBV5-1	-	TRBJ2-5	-	CASSPGSFQETQYF	TGCGCCAGCAGCCCCGGGTCTTTCCAAGAGACCCAGTACTTC
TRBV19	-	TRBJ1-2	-	CASAGSGYTF	TGTGCCAGCGCAGGGAGCGGCTACACCTTC
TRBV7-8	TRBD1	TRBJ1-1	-	CASSLQGEITEAFF	TGTGCCAGCAGCTTACAGGGGGAAATCACTGAAGCTTTCTTT
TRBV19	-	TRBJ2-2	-	CASSTAGSHTGELFF	TGTGCCAGTAGTACAGCAGGGTCGCACACCGGGGAGCTGTTTTTT
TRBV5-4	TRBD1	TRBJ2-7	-	CASSFRGTGSSEQYF	TGTGCCAGCAGCTTTCGCGGGACAGGATCGTCCGAGCAGTACTTC
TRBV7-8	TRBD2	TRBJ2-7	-	CASSRGDHSYEQYF	TGTGCCAGCAGCCGGGGGGACCACTCCTACGAGCAGTACTTC
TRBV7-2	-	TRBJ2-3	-	CASSLGTIGVPDTQYF	TGTGCCAGCAGCTTAGGAACCATAGGAGTTCCGGATACGCAGTATTTT
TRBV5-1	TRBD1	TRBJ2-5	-	CASSRDRGGETQYF	TGCGCCAGCAGCCGGGACAGGGGAGGAGAGACCCAGTACTTC
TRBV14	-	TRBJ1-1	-	CASSQVKGSEAFF	TGTGCCAGCAGCCAAGTGAAGGGGTCTGAAGCTTTCTTT
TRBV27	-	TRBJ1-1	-	CASSLRGPRTIGITEAFF	TGTGCCAGCAGTTTACGGGGGCCTAGGACGATTGGCATCACTGAAGCTTTCTTT
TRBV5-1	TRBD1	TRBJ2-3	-	CASSRRDRGSTDTQYF	TGCGCCAGCAGCCGCCGGGACAGGGGATCCACAGATACGCAGTATTTT
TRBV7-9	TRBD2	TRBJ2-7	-	CASSLTGGSYEQYF	TGTGCCAGCAGCTTGACGGGAGGGTCCTACGAGCAGTACTTC
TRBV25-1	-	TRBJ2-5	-	CASSLWGRMETQYF	TGTGCCAGCAGTTTGTGGGGGCGAATGGAGACCCAGTACTTC
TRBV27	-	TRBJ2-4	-	CASSRTVQNIQYF	TGTGCCAGCAGTAGGACAGTTCAAAACATTCAGTACTTC
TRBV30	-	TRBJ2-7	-	CAWSVSGSYEQYF	TGTGCCTGGAGTGTCAGCGGTTCCTACGAGCAGTACTTC
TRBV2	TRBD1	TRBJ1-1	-	CASTKETGTLGTEAFF	TGTGCCAGCACCAAGGAGACAGGGACCTTGGGCACTGAAGCTTTCTTT
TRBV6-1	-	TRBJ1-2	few	CASSRGRNYGYTF	TGTGCCAGCAGCCGGGGGAGAAACTATGGCTACACCTTC
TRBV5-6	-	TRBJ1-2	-	CASSLFTNYGYTF	TGTGCCAGCAGCTTGTTTACTAACTATGGCTACACCTTC
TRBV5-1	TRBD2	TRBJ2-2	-	CASSESGGNTGELFF	TGCGCCAGCAGCGAAAGCGGGGGAAACACCGGGGAGCTGTTTTTT
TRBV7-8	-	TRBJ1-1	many	CASSVVITEGTEAFF	TGTGCCAGCAGCGTCGTTATCACGGAGGGAACTGAAGCTTTCTTT
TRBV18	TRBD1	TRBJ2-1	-	CASSLAGGASYNEQFF	TGTGCCAGCTCACTCGCAGGGGGCGCGTCCTACAATGAGCAGTTCTTC
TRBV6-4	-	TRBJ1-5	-	CASSETLVKQPQHF	TGTGCCAGCAGTGAAACTTTGGTTAAGCAGCCCCAGCATTTT
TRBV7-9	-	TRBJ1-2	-	CASSLRQTGNYGYTF	TGTGCCAGCAGCTTAAGGCAGACAGGCAACTATGGCTACACCTTC
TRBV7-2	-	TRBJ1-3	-	CASSLSILSGNTIYF	TGTGCCAGCAGCTTATCCATCCTCTCTGGAAACACCATATATTTT
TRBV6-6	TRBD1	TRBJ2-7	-	CASGTASEQYF	TGTGCCAGCGGGACAGCCTCCGAGCAGTACTTC
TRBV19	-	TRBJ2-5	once	CASSPLRDSESQETQYF	TGTGCCAGTAGTCCCTTGAGAGACAGTGAAAGCCAAGAGACCCAGTACTTC
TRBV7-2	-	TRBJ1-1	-	CASSHDRGLAFF	TGTGCCAGCAGCCACGACCGAGGTCTAGCTTTCTTT
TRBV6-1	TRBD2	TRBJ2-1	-	CASRLAGSSYNEQFF	TGTGCCAGCAGACTAGCGGGGAGCTCCTACAATGAGCAGTTCTTC
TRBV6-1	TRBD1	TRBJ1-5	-	CASREGQGIGRPQHF	TGTGCCAGCAGAGAGGGACAGGGGATCGGTAGGCCCCAGCATTTT
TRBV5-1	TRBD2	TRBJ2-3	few	CASSRDPALTSGGATDTQYF	TGCGCCAGCAGCCGGGACCCAGCGTTGACTAGCGGGGGGGCCACAGATACGCAGTATTTT
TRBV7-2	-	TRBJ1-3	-	CASRGPDSGNTIYF	TGTGCCAGCAGGGGCCCGGACTCTGGAAACACCATATATTTT
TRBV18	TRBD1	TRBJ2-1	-	CASSPFDRGRGYNEQFF	TGTGCCAGCTCACCATTCGACAGGGGAAGGGGGTACAATGAGCAGTTCTTC
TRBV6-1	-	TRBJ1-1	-	CASSTQGNTEAFF	TGTGCCAGCAGTACACAGGGGAACACTGAAGCTTTCTTT
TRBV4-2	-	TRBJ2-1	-	CASSQDWGRDYNEQFF	TGTGCCAGCAGCCAAGATTGGGGGAGAGACTACAATGAGCAGTTCTTC
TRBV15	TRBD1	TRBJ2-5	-	CATGRRAGGLEETQYF	TGTGCCACCGGCCGCAGGGCAGGGGGCTTGGAAGAGACCCAGTACTTC
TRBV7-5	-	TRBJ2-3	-	CVRSLGGRNTDTQYF	TGTGTCAGAAGCTTGGGCGGGAGGAACACAGATACGCAGTATTTT
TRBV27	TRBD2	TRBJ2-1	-	CASSLLLAGGRNTYNEQFF	TGTGCCAGCAGTTTGTTGCTAGCGGGAGGGCGAAATACCTACAATGAGCAGTTCTTC